One and the same sample provided the 32 T cell receptor beta chains below, sequenced in a study of blood T cells in healthy people across ages. A second PCR, run for 7 to 11 cycles, used a sample-barcoded 5' primer plus a J-beta primer mix. Each CDR3 protein is one row after TCRdb ran MiXCR on the 5' RACE reads. The data show 1,500,000 or so distinct CDR3 sequences, approximately 59% seen once. Material: blood. Receptors were obtained from a man aged 18 to 30 in good health.

This chain joins TRBV7-2 and TRBJ2-7, with unresolved D. The CDR3 has 16 amino acids. Germline V gene lookup returns CDR1 SGHTA and CDR2 FQGNSA. V lost 1 base, J lost 2 bases, and 15 bases lay in between. The CDR3 loop reads CASSLGGQTWTYEQYF. Written as DNA, the CDR3 is TGTGCCAGCAGCTTAGGGGGTCAGACATGGACCTACGAGCAGTACTTC.

The gene calls are TRBV4-3 and TRBJ2-1; TRBD2 agrees at 13 bases. The germline V gene encodes CDR1 LGHNA and CDR2 YSLEER. This CDR3 has 16 residues. The ends lost 4 bases at V and 13 bases at J; junction bases unmatched: 13. The CDR3 is CASSPGGLAGQETQFF. In nucleotides, the CDR3 is TGCGCCAGCAGCCCCGGGGGACTAGCGGGGCAAGAGACCCAGTTCTTC.

This clonotype occurred a few times. This rearrangement joins TRBV27 to TRBJ1-1; D is perhaps TRBD1 (6 bases). The CDR3 is 14 amino acids. The V and J ends lost 5 bases and 1 base respectively, with 11 bases between them. Germline V gene data show CDR1 as MNHEY and CDR2 as SMNVEV (reference sequence). The CDR3 is CASSPYRANTEAFF. The CDR3 DNA sequence: TGTGCCAGCAGTCCCTACAGGGCGAACACTGAAGCTTTCTTT.

The chain combines TRBV11-2 with TRBJ2-4; TRBD2 agrees at 7 bases. V lost 0 bases to trimming and J lost 3 bases; unmatched junction nucleotides: 11. CDR3 length equals 18 residues. Germline V lookup: CDR1 SGHAT, CDR2 FQNNGV. The CDR3, as DNA: TGTGCCAGCAGCTTAGATGGCACCAGCGGGATGGGCAAAAACATTCAGTACTTC. This encodes CASSLDGTSGMGKNIQYF.

The V call is TRBV25-1, the J call TRBJ2-4; 9 bases are shared with TRBD1. The V gene's germline CDR1 is MGHDK and CDR2 SYGVNS. The CDR3 runs to 17 residues. Trimming cost V 1 base and J 13 bases; bases outside gene matches: 17. CDR3 nucleotide sequence: TGTGCCAGCAGTGAATCCAGCGTGGGGACAGGGATCAGAGAGCAGTACTTC. Its protein product is CASSESSVGTGIREQYF.

This clonotype has just a few counts. V usage is TRBV7-9 and J usage is TRBJ1-1; TRBD1 might be the D (6 bases). V was cut by 4 bases and J by 0 bases, with 12 bases left in between. This CDR3 is built from 15 residues. Germline V gene sequence: CDR1 SEHNR, CDR2 FQNEAQ (reference sequence). This CDR3 reads CASSSTRDMNTEAFF. The CDR3 DNA is TGTGCCAGCAGCTCCACCCGGGACATGAACACTGAAGCTTTCTTT.

This chain uses TRBV2 with TRBJ2-7; D is uncertain. CDR3 length equals 15 residues. CDR1 SNHLY and CDR2 FYNNEI come from the germline V gene. Trimming stripped 1 base from V and 2 bases from J, with 12 bases between. CDR3 bases: TGTGCCAGCAGTGAAGGACCGGGTTCTACCTACGAGCAGTACTTC. Translated, it gives CASSEGPGSTYEQYF.

Of note for this clonotype: Its ends do not fully match the called genes, so a read error is possible. The chain uses TRBV25-1 and TRBJ1-4; no definite D call. This CDR3 has 15 amino acids. Germline V CDR1 and CDR2: MGHDK, SYGVNS. The chain's CDR3 is CASSDTSFENEKLFF. CDR3 nucleotide sequence: TGCGCCAGCAGTGATACCAGCTTCGAAAATGAAAAACTGTTTTTT.

The V call is TRBV4-1, the J call TRBJ2-1, with D perhaps given as TRBD1 or TRBD2 (6 bases each). Per germline, CDR1 MGHRA and CDR2 YSYEKL. Trimming took off 1 base at V and 4 bases at J, with 20 bases between the two ends. CDR3 length: 18 residues. Written as DNA, the CDR3 is TGCGCCAGCAGCCAAGTAGGGGGGAGACCAACCCAGTACAATGAGCAGTTCTTC. Amino acids: CASSQVGGRPTQYNEQFF.

This clonotype showed up just a few times. V gene TRBV6-1 combines with J gene TRBJ2-7, with D possibly matching TRBD1 (6 bases). This CDR3 region has 17 residues. V was trimmed by 8 bases and J by 0 bases, leaving 23 bases between them. CDR1 is MNHNS and CDR2 is SASEGT in the germline V gene. The CDR3 sequence: CASFSPVGRGSSYEQYF. In nucleotides, the CDR3 is TGTGCCAGCTTTTCCCCCGTAGGCAGGGGATCCTCCTACGAGCAGTACTTC.

This rearrangement joins TRBV20-1 to TRBJ2-1, with D hard to call. This CDR3 is 11 amino acids long. Germline V gives CDR1 DFQATT, CDR2 SNEGSKA (reference sequence). V lost 0 bases, J lost 8 bases, and 5 bases lay in between. The CDR3 loop is CSARDRYEQFF. The CDR3 DNA reads TGCAGTGCTAGAGATAGGTATGAGCAGTTCTTC.

This chain links TRBV27 with TRBJ2-3; D remains unclear. Trimming took 3 bases from V and 1 from J, leaving 11 bases between them. Germline V gene data show CDR1 as MNHEY and CDR2 as SMNVEV (reference sequence). The length of the CDR3 is 15 residues. CDR3 DNA: TGTGCCAGCAGTTTTGGCTCCTTAGGCACAGATACGCAGTATTTT. This encodes CASSFGSLGTDTQYF.

J is TRBJ2-3 and V is TRBV27; TRBD2 is a possible D gene (6 bases). Germline CDR1 reads MNHEY; CDR2 reads SMNVEV (reference sequence). With 6 bases removed from V and 3 bases from J, the gap between germline ends came to 16 bases. The CDR3 is 15 residues long. CDR3 region: CASRGTLFWTDTQYF. Here the CDR3 DNA reads TGTGCCAGCAGGGGGACTCTCTTTTGGACAGATACGCAGTATTTT.

CDR3 in DNA: TGCGCCAGCAGCCAAGAAGGCCGATCTAACTATGGCTACACCTTC. This codes for CASSQEGRSNYGYTF. This chain links TRBV4-1 with TRBJ1-2; no clear D gene. The CDR3 totals 15 residues. V lost 0 bases to trimming and J lost 0 bases, with 8 bases between them. CDR1 is MGHRA and CDR2 is YSYEKL in the germline V gene.

V and J are TRBV4-2 and TRBJ2-3, with 12 bases lining up with TRBD1. CDR3 size: 16 residues. V lost 0 bases, J lost 6 bases, and 4 bases stayed unmatched. Germline V gives CDR1 LGHNA, CDR2 YNFKEQ. CDR3: CASSQESGQGADTQYF. The CDR3 DNA reads as TGTGCCAGCAGCCAAGAGTCGGGACAGGGGGCGGATACGCAGTATTTT.

This clonotype was observed a few times. This chain links TRBV29-1 with TRBJ2-3; tentative D call: TRBD1 (5 bases). V lost 8 bases and J lost 1, with 16 bases in between. The germline CDR1 and CDR2 sequences are SQVTM and ANQGSEA. There are 14 residues in the CDR3. The CDR3 region is CSSHPMGRTDTQYF. DNA of the CDR3: TGCAGCTCCCACCCCATGGGGCGCACAGATACGCAGTATTTT.

The V call is TRBV4-1, the J call TRBJ2-7; 10 bases map to TRBD2. Germline trimming cut 4 bases from V and 4 bases from J; bases unmatched to any gene: 7. CDR1 MGHRA and CDR2 YSYEKL come from the germline V gene. This CDR3 region has 15 residues. CDR3 sequence reads: CASSRDGLADYEQYF. CDR3 DNA: TGCGCCAGCAGCCGGGATGGACTAGCGGATTACGAGCAGTACTTC.

The V call is TRBV5-4, the J call TRBJ2-3; 9 nucleotides match TRBD1. There are 16 residues in the CDR3. Germline CDR1 is SGHNT and CDR2 is YYREEE (reference sequence). The junction had 8 bases not matched to a gene; V was cut back by 2 bases and J by 4 bases. CDR3 DNA: TGTGCCAGCAGCTTCCCTGGGACAGGGATGGCAGATACGCAGTATTTT. This encodes CASSFPGTGMADTQYF.

The J gene is TRBJ2-5, the V gene TRBV20-1; D unclear. V was pared by 5 bases and J by 5 bases, with 15 bases between. Germline CDR1 reads DFQATT; CDR2 reads SNEGSKA (reference sequence). This CDR3 has 13 residues. CDR3: CSARLPDWETQYF. The CDR3 DNA is TGCAGTGCTCGCCTGCCTGATTGGGAGACCCAGTACTTC.

CDR3 sequence: CASSPTRFQETQYF. For the CDR3, the DNA is TGTGCCAGCAGCCCGACTAGATTCCAAGAGACCCAGTACTTC. The chain couples TRBV11-2 to TRBJ2-5; a weak D match, TRBD2 (6 bases). The CDR3 loop spans 14 amino acids. Germline-derived CDR1 and CDR2 are SGHAT and FQNNGV. Trimming pared 5 bases from V and 1 base from J, leaving 11 bases between.

V usage is TRBV4-2 and J usage is TRBJ2-1; no clear D gene. Germline CDR1 LGHNA, CDR2 YNFKEQ. With 1 base removed from V and 3 bases from J, the gap between germline ends came to 7 bases. The CDR3 is made up of 14 amino acids. CDR3 protein: CASSQVSDYNEQFF. The DNA for the CDR3 is TGTGCCAGCAGCCAAGTTTCGGACTACAATGAGCAGTTCTTC.

The rearrangement joins TRBV20-1 to TRBJ2-5; the D gene is possibly TRBD1 (5 bases). TRBJ2-7 explains the end of the DNA better; the J call may be wrong. The CDR3 contains 13 residues. Looked up from germline, CDR1 is DFQATT and CDR2 is SNEGSKA (reference sequence). CDR3 nucleotides: TGCAGTGCCAGGGTGGGATCCCACTACGAGCAGTACTTC. This codes for CSARVGSHYEQYF.

This clonotype was seen only once. The rearrangement links TRBV7-2 to TRBJ1-6, with TRBD1 identical over 8 bases. V shed 5 bases and J 8 bases; nucleotides not matched to a gene: 8. The CDR3 is made up of 15 amino acids. Germline values: CDR1 SGHTA, CDR2 FQGNSA. The CDR3 reads CASSPRTGKDSPLHF. CDR3 DNA: TGTGCCAGCAGCCCGAGGACAGGGAAGGATTCACCCCTCCACTTT.

The chain has TRBV4-1 and TRBJ2-1, with 9 bases fitting TRBD2. V lost 4 bases and J lost 4; bases outside the gene matches: 14. CDR1 and CDR2 (germline): MGHRA, YSYEKL. The length of the CDR3 is 18 residues. CDR3 nucleotides: TGCGCCAGCAGCCGCTCCCCAATGGGCGGGAGGGAGTACAATGAGCAGTTCTTC. This codes for CASSRSPMGGREYNEQFF.

J is TRBJ1-2 and V is TRBV29-1; perhaps TRBD1 as D (6 bases). From germline, CDR1 is SQVTM and CDR2 ANQGSEA. The CDR3 extends over 16 amino acids. Trimming removed 7 bases at V and 5 bases at J, with 26 bases between. The CDR3: CSALDSRSLFRYGYTF. The CDR3 region has the DNA TGCAGCGCTTTGGACAGTCGCTCCCTTTTCAGATATGGCTACACCTTC.

In regard to this clonotype: One end of the junction varies from germline; a read error may be responsible. The chain couples TRBV7-8 to TRBJ2-7; a possible D gene is TRBD1 (6 bases). The V gene's germline CDR1 is SGHVS and CDR2 FQNEAQ. CDR3 length equals 13 residues. The CDR3 sequence: CVSSLLGTLEQYF. DNA of the CDR3: TGTGTCAGCAGCCTCCTGGGGACACTCGAGCAGTACTTC.

The genes are TRBV2 and TRBJ2-1; TRBD1 matches at 10 bases. With 5 bases clipped from V and 2 bases from J, the junction kept 6 bases outside the gene matches. Germline loops: CDR1 SNHLY, CDR2 FYNNEI. This CDR3 region has 16 residues. CDR3 sequence reads: CASSPGTGVTYNEQFF. The CDR3 coding sequence is TGTGCCAGCAGTCCCGGGACAGGGGTCACCTACAATGAGCAGTTCTTC.

The chain joins TRBV27 to TRBJ2-4; D gene unclear. Germline-derived CDR1 and CDR2 are MNHEY and SMNVEV (reference sequence). The V end was cut by 5 bases, the J end by 4 bases, with 9 bases between. The length of the CDR3 is 13 residues. This chain's CDR3 is CASSDGPKNIQYF. The CDR3 nucleotides read TGTGCCAGCAGTGACGGGCCTAAAAACATTCAGTACTTC.

The rearrangement joins TRBV7-6 to TRBJ2-1; D assignment may be TRBD1 or TRBD2 (5 bases each). The CDR3 is 17 residues long. Trimming removed 5 bases at V and 4 bases at J, with 21 bases between. CDR1 is SGHVS and CDR2 is FNYEAQ in the germline V gene. The CDR3 bases are TGTGCCAGCAGCCTGATCATCCGGGACGCAATTTACAATGAGCAGTTCTTC. This translates into CASSLIIRDAIYNEQFF.

V and J are TRBV7-2 and TRBJ2-1; no clear D. Germline V gene data show CDR1 as SGHTA and CDR2 as FQGNSA. The CDR3 sequence is 14 residues long. V shed 1 base and J shed 6 bases, with 10 bases lying between them. The CDR3 here is CASSLEGRVNEQFF. CDR3 nucleotide sequence: TGTGCCAGCAGCTTAGAAGGTAGGGTCAATGAGCAGTTCTTC.

There are a few counts of this clonotype. The chain couples TRBV25-1 to TRBJ2-5; TRBD1 matches 10 bases. Germline CDR1 is MGHDK and CDR2 is SYGVNS. This CDR3 comprises 12 residues. V lost 8 bases and J lost 6; bases outside the gene matches: 3. The CDR3 nucleotides are TGTGCCAGCCAGGGACAGGGGAAGACCCAGTACTTC. Translating gives CASQGQGKTQYF.

The CDR3 DNA is TGTGCCAGCAGTTACCGAGACTACTACACCGGGGAGCTGTTTTTT. It is translated as CASSYRDYYTGELFF. The chain uses TRBV6-6 and TRBJ2-2; possibly TRBD2 for D (5 bases). Germline CDR1 and CDR2: MNHNY and SVGAGI (reference sequence). Deletions cut 2 bases from V and 3 bases from J, with 10 bases between. The CDR3 length is 15 residues.